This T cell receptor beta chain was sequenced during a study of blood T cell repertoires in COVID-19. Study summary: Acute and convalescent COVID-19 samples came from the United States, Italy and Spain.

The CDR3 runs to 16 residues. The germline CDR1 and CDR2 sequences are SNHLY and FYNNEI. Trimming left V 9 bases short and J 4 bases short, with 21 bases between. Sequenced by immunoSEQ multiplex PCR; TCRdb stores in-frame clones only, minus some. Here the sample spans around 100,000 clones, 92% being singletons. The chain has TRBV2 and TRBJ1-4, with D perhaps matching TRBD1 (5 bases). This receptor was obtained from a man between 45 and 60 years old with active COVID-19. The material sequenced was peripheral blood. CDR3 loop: CASVTDRGRVNEKLFF. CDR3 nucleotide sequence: TGTGCCAGTGTAACGGATCGGGGGAGGGTTAATGAAAAACTGTTTTTT.